The rows below give T cell receptor beta chains drawn from one sample of a study of cytomegalovirus exposure and HLA in healthy donors. Some clones are missing from TCRdb's copy, which holds only in-frame ones; the method was immunoSEQ multiplex PCR. The sample has around 200,000 clones; around four fifths are singletons. Sequenced: PBMCs. These receptor sequences come from a woman between 40 and 55 years old in good health and CMV-seronegative. Both conserved end residues are part of each CDR3. The listing skips clone size in some rows; elsewhere it reads once, few, many or a size class.

J,size,V,CDR3
TRBJ2-2,.,TRBV9,CASSPSGAGRWTGELFF
TRBJ1-4,.,TRBV4-1,CASSHPLGQGHEKLFF
TRBJ2-7,.,TRBV5-4,CASSPGGHKSYEQYF
TRBJ2-7,.,TRBV4-1,CASSPIWTARYEQYF
TRBJ2-7,.,TRBV27,CASSFGGKEQYF
TRBJ2-1,.,TRBV6-5,CASRGGSYNEQFF
TRBJ2-1,.,TRBV27,CASTPTGQGYYNEQFF
TRBJ1-3,.,TRBV5-1,CASSLGVRSSSGNTIYF
.,.,TRBV2,CASSEVVYEQYF
TRBJ2-3,few,TRBV28,CASSLPETSGRDTQYF
TRBJ2-7,.,TRBV4-1,CASSQVGRGYEQYF
TRBJ1-5,.,TRBV7-2,CASTEWGVNQPQHF
TRBJ1-5,.,TRBV6-6,CASRGTAISNQPQHF
TRBJ2-7,.,TRBV7-2,CASSLAAGGSYEQYF
TRBJ1-1,.,TRBV7-8,CASSSGQGLEAFF
TRBJ2-5,.,TRBV10-3,CAISERKLAGEETQYF
TRBJ2-1,once,TRBV19,CASSLLEDEQFF
TRBJ1-2,.,TRBV7-8,CASSLAGGASGYTF
TRBJ1-1,.,TRBV27,CASSQQRTVGEAFF
TRBJ2-1,.,TRBV5-1,CASSRSPGTGADEQFF
TRBJ2-3,.,TRBV11-2,CASSLVVGRADTQYF
TRBJ2-3,.,TRBV5-5,CASSLRGASGVSTDTQYF
TRBJ2-2,.,TRBV10-3,CAIRPGLAGGLPGNTGELFF
TRBJ2-5,few,TRBV5-1,CASSLELAGGQETQYF
TRBJ2-7,.,TRBV28,CASSLSDSHEQYF
TRBJ1-5,few,TRBV19,CASRFTGQGRMGPQHF
TRBJ2-5,.,TRBV4-2,CASSQGPGTEETQYF
TRBJ2-1,.,TRBV13,CASSFENNEQFF
TRBJ2-3,.,TRBV15,CATSRDLPDTQYF
TRBJ2-7,.,TRBV4-1,CASSQDFIGQGYEQYF
TRBJ2-3,.,TRBV6-1,CASSLWGQGTDTQYF
TRBJ1-2,once,TRBV28,CASSDPRGTENGYTF
TRBJ2-7,.,TRBV10-2,CASKAGTGDEQYF
TRBJ2-7,.,TRBV29-1,CSVHRAAGKDEQYF
TRBJ1-2,.,TRBV2,CASGGVGGSYGYTF
TRBJ2-7,.,TRBV7-2,CASSPQTLRLAGGHEQYF
TRBJ2-2,.,TRBV6-5,CASSYIQGGELFF
TRBJ2-5,.,TRBV7-9,CASSLTAPETQYF
TRBJ2-3,.,TRBV28,CASPPGAGSGTNPDTQYF
TRBJ1-4,once,TRBV18,CASSPGGKTNEKLFF
TRBJ2-3,.,TRBV9,CASSVGGSDTQYF
TRBJ2-5,once,TRBV7-2,CASSLYLSKETQYF
TRBJ2-2,.,TRBV27,CASSFATRRTGELFF
TRBJ2-7,.,TRBV6-5,CASSYSPFGLYEQYF
TRBJ1-2,.,TRBV19,CASSPTTGPYGYTF
TRBJ1-5,.,TRBV27,CASRPRDIYSNQPQHF
TRBJ1-2,once,TRBV14,CASSPPEDSYGYTF
TRBJ1-2,.,TRBV27,CASSLQGDYGYTF
TRBJ2-2,.,TRBV19,CASRPQQGAVGELFF
TRBJ2-7,.,TRBV2,CASIYEGNPSYEQYF
TRBJ1-5,.,TRBV5-5,CASSLGQGDNQPQHF
TRBJ2-1,.,TRBV19,CASIGGYYNEQFF
TRBJ2-1,.,TRBV10-1,CASSAGTSGNNEQFF
TRBJ2-2,.,TRBV7-9,CASSLQDTGELFF
TRBJ2-7,.,TRBV28,CASSLVGGSYRPYEQYF
TRBJ2-1,.,TRBV2,CASSTLLANEQFF
TRBJ2-7,.,TRBV4-2,CASRSLEATEQYF